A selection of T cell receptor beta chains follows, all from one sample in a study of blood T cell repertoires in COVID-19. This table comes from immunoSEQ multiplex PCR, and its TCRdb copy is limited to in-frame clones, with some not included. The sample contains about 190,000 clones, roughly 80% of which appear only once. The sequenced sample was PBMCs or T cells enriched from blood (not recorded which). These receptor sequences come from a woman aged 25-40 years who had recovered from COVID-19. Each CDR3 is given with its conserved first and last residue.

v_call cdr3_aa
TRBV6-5 CASSYSGQGAAYEQYF
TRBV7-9 CASSSTAGISYNEQFF
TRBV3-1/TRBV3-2 CASSQDSGNQPQHF
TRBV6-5 CASMGRRNEQFF
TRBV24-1 CATSVSRLTGDETQYF
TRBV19 CASSIVRGLAGAFTHEQYF
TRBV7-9 CASSFGLAGGTYEQYF
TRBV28 CASRGQADEKLFF
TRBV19 CASSRQHSNQPQHF
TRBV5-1 CASSSRPGVGEKLFF
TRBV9 CASSVRGGTEAFF
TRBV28 CASSPRITEAFF
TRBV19 CASSRDRNSNQPQHF
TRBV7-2 CASSAQGAGTEAFF
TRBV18 CASSLQRGVAGINEQFF
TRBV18 CASSPSNEQYF
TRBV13 CASGRDLEYGYTF
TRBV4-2 CASSHSGSEGNEQFF
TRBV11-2 CASNPAGGGTQYF
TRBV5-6 CASSLPSGYQETQYF
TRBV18 CASSHGTANSNQPQHF
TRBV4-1 CASSQVGRGAQETQYF
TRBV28 CASSRDRARISYNEQFF
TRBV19 CASRGDRSNQPQHF
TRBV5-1 CASSPSSGRGNEQFF
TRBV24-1 CATSERQGNQPQHF
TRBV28 CASSLKSRTGSFLLYEQYF